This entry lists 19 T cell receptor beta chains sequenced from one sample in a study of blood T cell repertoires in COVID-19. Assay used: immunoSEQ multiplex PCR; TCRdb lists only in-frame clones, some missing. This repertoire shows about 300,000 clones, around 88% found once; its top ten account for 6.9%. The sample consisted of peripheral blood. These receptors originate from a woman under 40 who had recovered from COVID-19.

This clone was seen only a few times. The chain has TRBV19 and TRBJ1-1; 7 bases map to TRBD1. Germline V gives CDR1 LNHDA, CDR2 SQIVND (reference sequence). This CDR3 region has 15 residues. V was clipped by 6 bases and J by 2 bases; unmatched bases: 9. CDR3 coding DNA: TGTGCCAGTAGAAAAGACAGGGCAGGAAACACTGAAGCTTTCTTT. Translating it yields CASRKDRAGNTEAFF.

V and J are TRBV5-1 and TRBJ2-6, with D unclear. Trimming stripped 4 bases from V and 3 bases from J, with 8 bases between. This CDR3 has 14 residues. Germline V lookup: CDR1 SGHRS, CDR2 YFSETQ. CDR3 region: CASSPSFGANVLTF. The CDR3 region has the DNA TGCGCCAGCAGCCCCAGTTTTGGGGCCAACGTCCTGACTTTC.

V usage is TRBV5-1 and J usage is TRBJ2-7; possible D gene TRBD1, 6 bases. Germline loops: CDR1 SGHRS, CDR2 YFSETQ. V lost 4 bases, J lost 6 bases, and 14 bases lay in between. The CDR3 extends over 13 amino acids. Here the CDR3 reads CASSITGTREQYF. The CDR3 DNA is TGCGCCAGCAGCATTACAGGGACCCGCGAGCAGTACTTC.

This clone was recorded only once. The CDR3 sequence: CASKEAVYTF. The CDR3 DNA reads TGTGCCAGCAAAGAGGCAGTCTACACCTTC. This rearrangement joins TRBV6-6 to TRBJ1-2; D is ambiguous. CDR3 length: 10 amino acids. V was clipped by 7 bases and J by 10 bases, with 10 bases between them. The germline gives CDR1 MNHNY, CDR2 SVGAGI (reference sequence).

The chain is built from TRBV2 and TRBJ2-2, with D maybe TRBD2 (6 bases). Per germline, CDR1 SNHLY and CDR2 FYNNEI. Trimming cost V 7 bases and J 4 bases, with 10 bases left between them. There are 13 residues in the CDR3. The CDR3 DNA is TGTGCCAGCATGGAGGGGCCCACCGGGGAGCTGTTTTTT. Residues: CASMEGPTGELFF.

CDR3 in DNA: TGTGCCAGCAGCCAATACTTTGAAATGGGACGGGGGACGGAGACCCAGTACTTC. As protein: CASSQYFEMGRGTETQYF. This chain connects TRBV3-1 (or the pseudogene TRBV3-2) to TRBJ2-5; maybe TRBD2 (6 bases). Trimming removed 2 bases from V and 5 bases from J, with 24 bases in between. Germline CDR1 and CDR2: LGHDT and YNNKEL (reference sequence). This CDR3 contains 18 residues.

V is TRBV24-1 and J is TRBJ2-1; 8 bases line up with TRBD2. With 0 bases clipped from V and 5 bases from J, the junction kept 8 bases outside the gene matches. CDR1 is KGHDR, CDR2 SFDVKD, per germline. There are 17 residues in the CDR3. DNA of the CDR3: TGTGCCACCAGTGATTTGGGCAGCGGGGGCCCAAACAATGAGCAGTTCTTC. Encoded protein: CATSDLGSGGPNNEQFF.

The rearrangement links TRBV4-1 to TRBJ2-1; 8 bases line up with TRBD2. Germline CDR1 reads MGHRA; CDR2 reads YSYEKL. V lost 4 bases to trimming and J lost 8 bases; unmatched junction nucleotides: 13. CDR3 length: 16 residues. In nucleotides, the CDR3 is TGCGCCAGCAGCCGAATTAGCGGGGCCGTGTTCTATGAGCAGTTCTTC. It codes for CASSRISGAVFYEQFF.

In nucleotides, the CDR3 is TGTGCCTGGGGTAGGGGCCCTCCTTACTTC. Amino acid sequence: CAWGRGPPYF. The rearrangement uses TRBV30 and TRBJ2-5; D is possibly TRBD1 (5 bases). Germline CDR1 is GTSNPN and CDR2 is SVGIG (reference sequence). The CDR3 has 10 amino acids. V lost 5 bases and J 14 bases, leaving 15 bases between the germline ends.

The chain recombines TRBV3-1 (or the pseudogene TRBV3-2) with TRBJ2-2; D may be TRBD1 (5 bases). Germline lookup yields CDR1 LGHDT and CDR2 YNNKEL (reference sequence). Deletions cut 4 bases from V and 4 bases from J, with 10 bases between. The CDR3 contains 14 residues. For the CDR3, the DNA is TGTGCCAGCAGCCCCAGGGTGGTCACCGGGGAGCTGTTTTTT. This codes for CASSPRVVTGELFF.

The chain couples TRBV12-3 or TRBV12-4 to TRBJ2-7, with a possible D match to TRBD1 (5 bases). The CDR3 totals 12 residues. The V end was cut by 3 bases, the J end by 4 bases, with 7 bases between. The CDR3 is CASSFDSYEQYF. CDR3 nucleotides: TGTGCCAGCAGTTTCGACAGTTACGAGCAGTACTTC.

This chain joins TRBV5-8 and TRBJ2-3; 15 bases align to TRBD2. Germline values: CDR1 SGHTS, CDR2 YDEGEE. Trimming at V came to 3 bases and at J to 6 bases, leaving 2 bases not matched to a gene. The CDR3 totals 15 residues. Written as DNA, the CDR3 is TGTGCCAGCAGCTCCGGACTAGCGGGGGGGGATACGCAGTATTTT. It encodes CASSSGLAGGDTQYF.

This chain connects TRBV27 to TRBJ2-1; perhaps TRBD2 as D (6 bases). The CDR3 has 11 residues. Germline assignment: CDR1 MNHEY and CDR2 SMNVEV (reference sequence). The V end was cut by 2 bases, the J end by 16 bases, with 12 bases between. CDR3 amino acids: CASSLGLSFFF. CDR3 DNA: TGTGCCAGCAGTTTAGGACTATCGTTTTTCTTC.

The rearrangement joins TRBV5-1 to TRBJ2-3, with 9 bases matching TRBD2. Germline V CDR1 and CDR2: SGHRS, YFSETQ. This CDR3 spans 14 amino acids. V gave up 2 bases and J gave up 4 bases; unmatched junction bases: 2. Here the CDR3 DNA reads TGCGCCAGCAGCTTTAGCGGGGGAGCAGATACGCAGTATTTT. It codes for CASSFSGGADTQYF.

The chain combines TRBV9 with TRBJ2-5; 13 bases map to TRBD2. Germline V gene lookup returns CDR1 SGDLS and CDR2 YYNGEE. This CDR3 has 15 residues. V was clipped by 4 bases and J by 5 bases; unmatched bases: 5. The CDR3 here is CASSIGTSGVETQYF. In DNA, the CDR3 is TGTGCCAGCAGCATTGGGACTAGCGGGGTTGAGACCCAGTACTTC.

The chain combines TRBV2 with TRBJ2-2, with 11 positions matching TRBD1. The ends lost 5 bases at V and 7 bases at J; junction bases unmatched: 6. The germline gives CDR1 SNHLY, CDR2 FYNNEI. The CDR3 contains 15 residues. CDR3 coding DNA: TGTGCCAGCAGTCCCGGGACAGGGGGTTTCGGGGAGCTGTTTTTT. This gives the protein CASSPGTGGFGELFF.

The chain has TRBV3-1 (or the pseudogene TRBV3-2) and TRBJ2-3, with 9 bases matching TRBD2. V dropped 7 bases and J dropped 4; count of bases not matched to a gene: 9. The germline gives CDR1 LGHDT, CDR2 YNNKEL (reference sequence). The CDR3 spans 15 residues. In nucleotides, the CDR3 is TGTGCCAGCAAACGGGCGGGGGGGCCCCCAGATACGCAGTATTTT. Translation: CASKRAGGPPDTQYF.

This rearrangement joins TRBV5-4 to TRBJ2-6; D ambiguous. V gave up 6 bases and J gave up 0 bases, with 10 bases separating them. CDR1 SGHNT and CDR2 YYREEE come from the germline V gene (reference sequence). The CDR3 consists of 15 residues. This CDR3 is CASNSATSGANVLTF. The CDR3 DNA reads TGTGCCAGCAACTCCGCCACCTCTGGGGCCAACGTCCTGACTTTC.

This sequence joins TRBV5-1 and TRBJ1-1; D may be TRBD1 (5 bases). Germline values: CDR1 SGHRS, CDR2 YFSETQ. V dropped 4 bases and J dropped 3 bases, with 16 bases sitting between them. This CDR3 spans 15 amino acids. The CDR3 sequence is CASSQTTVPDTEAFF. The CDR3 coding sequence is TGCGCCAGCAGCCAAACGACAGTGCCGGACACTGAAGCTTTCTTT.